This T cell receptor (beta chain) was observed in a study of T cell responses to AZD1222 COVID-19 vaccine. Notes on the study in general: Increased Spike-specific TCR breadth and depth were observed after two AZD1222 doses.

As to this clone: Its antigen is undetermined.

V lost 4 bases and J lost 2, with 12 bases in between. Germline V gene data show CDR1 as LNHNV and CDR2 as YYDKDF (reference sequence). The CDR3 extends over 15 amino acids. Produced via immunoSEQ multiplex PCR; TCRdb's table is partial and in-frame only. The sample lists some 120,000 clones; roughly 88% were seen once. This chain joins TRBV15 and TRBJ1-5; D possibly corresponds to TRBD1 (6 bases). The sample consisted of peripheral blood, taken on day 0 of AZD1222 vaccination. The origin of this receptor is an adult in good health. The CDR3 reads CATSIWGPGNQPQHF. CDR3 in DNA: TGTGCCACCAGCATTTGGGGGCCTGGCAATCAGCCCCAGCATTTT.